This entry features one T cell receptor (beta chain) sequence. Germline CDR1 reads SGHRS; CDR2 reads YFSETQ. The CDR3 totals 16 residues. The V gene lost 5 bases and the J gene lost 0 bases, with 12 bases spanning the gap. TCRdb itself ran the 5' RACE reads through MiXCR, one entry per CDR3 protein. The sample includes under 65,000 distinct CDR3 sequences, 28% of them seen just once. The sequence was obtained from a female donor with breast cancer. The genes are TRBV5-1 and TRBJ1-6, with a possible D match to TRBD1 (6 bases). Sequenced material: tumor-infiltrating memory CD4+ T cells sorted from the breast tumor. The subset denotes: memory CD4+ T cells, CD4+CD45RO+CD25-. The CDR3 DNA sequence: TGCGCCAGCAGGGACAGCCTGAGCTCCTATAATTCACCCCTCCACTTT. This codes for CASRDSLSSYNSPLHF.